The rows below give T cell receptor beta chains drawn from one sample of a study of cytomegalovirus exposure and HLA in healthy donors. Sequencing was performed with immunoSEQ multiplex PCR; in TCRdb, only in-frame clones are kept and a portion is missing. The table lists roughly 190,000 clones, 82% of them singletons. Specimen: PBMCs. Source of these receptors: a woman under 30 in good health and CMV-seronegative. Each CDR3 is given with its conserved first and last residue. Each record gives: D gene, clone size, J gene, V gene, CDR3 DNA, CDR3 protein. D genes are given only for firm matches. Clone size is shown for a subset of rows, as once, few, many or a class of expanded clone.

- - TRBJ1-1 TRBV6-1 TGTGCCAGCAGTGTTTCGGGACACTCGAACACTGAAGCTTTCTTT CASSVSGHSNTEAFF
- - TRBJ2-7 TRBV18 TGTGCCAGCTCACCAAATGGGCAGGAACTCTCCTACGAGCAGTACTTC CASSPNGQELSYEQYF
- - TRBJ1-6 TRBV5-1 TGCGCCAGCAGCTTGGGTGAGGGCGGAAATTCACCCCTCCACTTT CASSLGEGGNSPLHF
- few TRBJ2-2 TRBV18 TGTGCCAGCTCACCGTTGGGCAGGGCCGGGGAGCTGTTTTTT CASSPLGRAGELFF
- - TRBJ2-3 TRBV6-5 TGTGCCAGCAAGGGGCCGGGACTTAGCACAGATACGCAGTATTTT CASKGPGLSTDTQYF
TRBD2 - TRBJ2-1 TRBV19 TGTGCCAGTAGTAAAAGACTAGCGGACACCTACAATGAGCAGTTCTTC CASSKRLADTYNEQFF
TRBD1 once TRBJ2-6 TRBV7-2 TGTGCCACTCGAGGGGGCGCTTGGGGGGCCAACGTCCTGACTTTC CATRGGAWGANVLTF
TRBD1 once TRBJ1-2 TRBV6-5 TGTGCCAGCAGGACAGGGGATGGCTACACCTTC CASRTGDGYTF
- - TRBJ2-1 TRBV19 TGTGCCAGTAGTATAGATTACGGGATTTCCTACAATGAGCAGTTCTTC CASSIDYGISYNEQFF
TRBD1 - TRBJ1-5 TRBV5-1 TGCGCCAGCAGCTTGACAGGGGGCGAGAATCAGCCCCAGCATTTT CASSLTGGENQPQHF
TRBD1 once TRBJ2-5 TRBV18 TGTGCCAGCTCACCACCGGGACAGGGCGAGACCCAGTACTTC CASSPPGQGETQYF
- - TRBJ2-1 TRBV19 TGTGCCAGTAGTATAGCGTCCGGGATTCCGTACAATGAGCAGTTCTTC CASSIASGIPYNEQFF
TRBD2 - TRBJ2-1 TRBV7-3 TGTGCCAGCAGCCCTAGCGGGAGCCCCTTCGCGGAGCAGTTCTTC CASSPSGSPFAEQFF
- - TRBJ2-7 TRBV6-5 TGTGCCAGCAGTTACTCGACTAATGGGGTAACCTACGAGCAGTACTTC CASSYSTNGVTYEQYF
TRBD1 - TRBJ1-3 TRBV2 TGTGCCACCAGGGACAGGGCTGGAAACACCATATATTTT CATRDRAGNTIYF
TRBD2 - TRBJ2-7 TRBV12-5 TGTGCTAGTGGTTTGCCTCATCCGGGACTAGCGGACTACGAGCAGTACTTC CASGLPHPGLADYEQYF
TRBD2 - TRBJ2-1 TRBV30 TGTGCCTGGCTGACTAGCGGGGCCTACAATGAGCAGTTCTTC CAWLTSGAYNEQFF
- - TRBJ2-7 TRBV2 TGTGCCAGCCGGCGAGGACAGTCTTACGAGCAGTACTTC CASRRGQSYEQYF
TRBD2 - TRBJ2-7 TRBV29-1 TGCAGCGTTGACCTAGCGGGGGACTCCTACGAGCAGTACTTC CSVDLAGDSYEQYF
- - TRBJ1-5 TRBV21-1 TGTGCCAGCAGCAAATGTTCAAACGGAGGCAATCAGCCCCAGCATTTT CASSKCSNGGNQPQHF
- - TRBJ2-1 TRBV19 TGTGCCAGTAGCTACGCCGGGACATTATACAATGAGCAGTTCTTC CASSYAGTLYNEQFF
- - TRBJ1-2 TRBV6-1 TGTGCCAGCAGGGGGGCGTTAAGCTATGGCTACACCTTC CASRGALSYGYTF
- - TRBJ1-1 TRBV5-1 TGCGCCAGCAGCTTGACAGCAATGAACACTGAAGCTTTCTTT CASSLTAMNTEAFF